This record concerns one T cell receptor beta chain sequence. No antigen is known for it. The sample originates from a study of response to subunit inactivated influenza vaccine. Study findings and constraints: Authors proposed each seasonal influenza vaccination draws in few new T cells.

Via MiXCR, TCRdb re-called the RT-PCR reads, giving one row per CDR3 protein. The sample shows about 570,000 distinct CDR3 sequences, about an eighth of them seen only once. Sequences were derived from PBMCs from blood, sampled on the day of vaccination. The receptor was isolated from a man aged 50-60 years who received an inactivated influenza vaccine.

Here the CDR3 DNA reads TGTGCCAGCAAGGACAGGGACCTCTACGAGCAGTACTTC. Encoded protein: CASKDRDLYEQYF. The chain couples TRBV28 to TRBJ2-7, with 8 bases aligning to TRBD1. The V segment lost 7 bases and the J segment 3 bases; nucleotides outside the gene matches: 5. The V gene's germline CDR1 is MDHEN and CDR2 SYDVKM. The CDR3 is 13 residues long.